The rows below give T cell receptor beta chains drawn from one sample of a study of cytomegalovirus exposure and HLA in healthy donors. The repertoire was sequenced with immunoSEQ multiplex PCR; TCRdb's copy has only in-frame clones and lacks some. The top ten clones hold roughly 1.6% of a sample with about 78,000 clones, about 96% of them seen once. Sequencing was carried out using PBMCs. The receptors were sampled from a man between 18 and 35 years old in good health and CMV-seropositive. CDR3s include the opening cysteine and the closing phenylalanine or tryptophan. A D gene is named only where the DNA matches it firmly. Only part of the rows carry a size: once, few, many, or a class if the clone is expanded.

D,length,V,size,J,DNA,CDR3
TRBD2,15,TRBV9,-,TRBJ2-7,TGTGCCAGCAGCGTGGAGGGGCTAGCGGGGTTCGAGCAGTACTTC,CASSVEGLAGFEQYF
-,15,TRBV18,-,TRBJ1-2,TGTGCCAGCTCCTCCCTAGCCGCAGGGGCTGATGGCTACACCTTC,CASSSLAAGADGYTF
TRBD1,14,TRBV5-4,-,TRBJ2-7,TGTGCCAGCAGCCACGGGACAGGGATCTACGAGCAGTACTTC,CASSHGTGIYEQYF
TRBD2,16,TRBV5-4,-,TRBJ2-7,TGTGCCAGCAGCATAGCCGGGACTAGCGGGGGCTACGAGCAGTACTTC,CASSIAGTSGGYEQYF
-,15,TRBV7-9,once,TRBJ2-7,TGTGCCAGCAGCTTAGGGACGGGAAGCTCACACGAGCAGTACTTC,CASSLGTGSSHEQYF
TRBD1,14,TRBV27,-,TRBJ2-7,TGTGCCAGCAGAACCGGGACAGGGAACCACGAGCAGTACTTC,CASRTGTGNHEQYF
TRBD2,15,TRBV27,-,TRBJ2-7,TGTGCCAGCAGTTTCACTAGCGGGCTCGCCTACGAGCAGTACTTC,CASSFTSGLAYEQYF
-,14,TRBV27,-,TRBJ2-2,TGTGCCAGTGGGGTGGGCAGAGGGACCGGGGAGCTGTTTTTT,CASGVGRGTGELFF
-,13,TRBV2,-,TRBJ2-7,TGTGCCAGCAGAAGGCCAGGTTTGAACGAGCAGTACTTC,CASRRPGLNEQYF
-,15,TRBV2,once,TRBJ1-1,TGTGCCAGCAGTGAAGCCCCAGGATTGGTCACTGAAGCTTTCTTT,CASSEAPGLVTEAFF
-,16,TRBV12-5,-,TRBJ1-1,TGTGCTAGTGGTTTGGTACTCGGTCGCGGAGAGACTGAAGCTTTCTTT,CASGLVLGRGETEAFF
TRBD1,14,TRBV29-1,-,TRBJ2-7,TGCAGCGCCTCCTATGGGACAGGGGCCTACGAGCAGTACTTC,CSASYGTGAYEQYF
TRBD1,15,TRBV5-4,-,TRBJ2-1,TGTGCCAGCAGCTTGGTTGGACAGGCCTACAATGAGCAGTTCTTC,CASSLVGQAYNEQFF
-,14,TRBV2,-,TRBJ1-1,TGTGCCAGCAGTATCAAAACAGGGTATACTGAAGCTTTCTTT,CASSIKTGYTEAFF
TRBD1,17,TRBV5-1,-,TRBJ2-1,TGCGCCAGCAGCTTAGGAATCTTGTGGGACAGCTACAATGAGCAGTTCTTC,CASSLGILWDSYNEQFF
-,13,TRBV11-2,-,TRBJ2-1,TGTGCCAGCAGCTTAGCCTTAGATCATGAGCAGTTCTTC,CASSLALDHEQFF
-,14,TRBV29-1,-,TRBJ2-1,TGCAGCGTAAGATTAGCGGCCTCCTACAATGAGCAGTTCTTC,CSVRLAASYNEQFF
-,14,TRBV6-1,-,TRBJ2-3,TGTGCCAGCAGGGACACCTCACGGACAGATACGCAGTATTTT,CASRDTSRTDTQYF
-,13,TRBV5-1,once,TRBJ2-7,TGCGCCAGCAGCCCCAAAGCCCACTACGAGCAGTACTTC,CASSPKAHYEQYF
TRBD1,16,TRBV19,-,TRBJ1-5,TGTGCCAGTAGTATAAGGGACAGGGTAGGCAATCAGCCCCAGCATTTT,CASSIRDRVGNQPQHF
-,15,TRBV4-1,-,TRBJ1-3,TGCGCCAGCAGCCAAGAGCTCCATAGTGGAAACACCATATATTTT,CASSQELHSGNTIYF
-,13,TRBV6-1,-,TRBJ2-7,TGTGCCAGCAGTGAAGGGGGGCTCGACGAGCAGTACTTC,CASSEGGLDEQYF